This T cell receptor beta chain was recorded in a study of blood T cell repertoires in COVID-19. Study context: The United States, Italy and Spain were the sources of the acute and convalescent COVID-19 samples.

The length of the CDR3 is 16 residues. The V and J ends lost 1 base and 0 bases respectively, with 12 bases between them. Germline V lookup: CDR1 KGHSH, CDR2 LQKENI. The table came from immunoSEQ multiplex PCR; TCRdb's copy has only in-frame clones and leaves some out. The sample consists of 35,000 to 45,000 clones, 75% to 95% of them appearing once. V usage is TRBV18 and J usage is TRBJ1-1, with a tentative D call TRBD1 (5 bases). The TCR originated in a woman older than 75 with acute or convalescent COVID-19. Material: peripheral blood. CDR3 DNA sequence: TGTGCCAGCTCACCACAGGACAATTCTTTGAACACTGAAGCTTTCTTT. Its protein product is CASSPQDNSLNTEAFF.